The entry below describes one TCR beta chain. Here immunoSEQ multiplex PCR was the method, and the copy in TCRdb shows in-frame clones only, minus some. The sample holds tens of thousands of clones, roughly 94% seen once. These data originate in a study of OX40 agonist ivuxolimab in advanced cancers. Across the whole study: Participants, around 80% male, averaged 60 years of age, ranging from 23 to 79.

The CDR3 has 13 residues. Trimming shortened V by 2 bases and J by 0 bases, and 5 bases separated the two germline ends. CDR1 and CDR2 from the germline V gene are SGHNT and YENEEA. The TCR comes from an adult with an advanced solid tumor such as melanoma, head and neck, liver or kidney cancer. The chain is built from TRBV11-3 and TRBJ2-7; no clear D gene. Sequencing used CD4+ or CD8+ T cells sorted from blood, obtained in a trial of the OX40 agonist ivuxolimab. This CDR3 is CASSLTPSYEQYF. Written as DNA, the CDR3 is TGTGCCAGCAGCTTAACACCCTCCTACGAGCAGTACTTC.